The present T cell receptor (beta chain) was sequenced within a study of T cells after somatic rescue of genetic block. Trimming took 2 bases from V and 2 from J; bases not matched to a gene: 9. Germline CDR1 reads SGHVS; CDR2 reads FQNEAQ. The length of the CDR3 is 16 residues. The method was immunoSEQ multiplex PCR; TCRdb's version includes in-frame clones alone and lacks a portion of them. The sample includes 70,000 or so clones, approximately 90% of them seen just once. V gene TRBV7-8 combines with J gene TRBJ2-7; TRBD1 matches 7 bases. What was sequenced was peripheral blood mononuclear cells (PBMCs). This receptor was obtained from a man between 35 and 55 years old. The CDR3 region has the DNA TGTGCCAGCAGCTTATACTCGACAGGGCTTACCTACGAGCAGTACTTC. This encodes CASSLYSTGLTYEQYF.